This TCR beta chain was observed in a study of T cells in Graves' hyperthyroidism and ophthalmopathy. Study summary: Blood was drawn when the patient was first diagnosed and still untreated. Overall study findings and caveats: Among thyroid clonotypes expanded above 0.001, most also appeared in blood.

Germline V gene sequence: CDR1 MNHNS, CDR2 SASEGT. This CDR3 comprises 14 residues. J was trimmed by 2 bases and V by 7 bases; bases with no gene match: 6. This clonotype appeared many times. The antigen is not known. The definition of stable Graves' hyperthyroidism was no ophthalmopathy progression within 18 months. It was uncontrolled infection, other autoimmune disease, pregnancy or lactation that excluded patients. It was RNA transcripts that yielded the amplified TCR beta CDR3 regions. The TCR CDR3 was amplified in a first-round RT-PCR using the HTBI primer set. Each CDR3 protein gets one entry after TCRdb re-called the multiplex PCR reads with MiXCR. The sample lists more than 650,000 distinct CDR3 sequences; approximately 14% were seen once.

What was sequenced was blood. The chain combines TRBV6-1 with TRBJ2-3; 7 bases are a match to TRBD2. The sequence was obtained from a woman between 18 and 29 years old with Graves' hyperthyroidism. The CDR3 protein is CASKLAAYTDTQYF. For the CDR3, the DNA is TGTGCCAGCAAGCTAGCGGCATACACAGATACGCAGTATTTT.